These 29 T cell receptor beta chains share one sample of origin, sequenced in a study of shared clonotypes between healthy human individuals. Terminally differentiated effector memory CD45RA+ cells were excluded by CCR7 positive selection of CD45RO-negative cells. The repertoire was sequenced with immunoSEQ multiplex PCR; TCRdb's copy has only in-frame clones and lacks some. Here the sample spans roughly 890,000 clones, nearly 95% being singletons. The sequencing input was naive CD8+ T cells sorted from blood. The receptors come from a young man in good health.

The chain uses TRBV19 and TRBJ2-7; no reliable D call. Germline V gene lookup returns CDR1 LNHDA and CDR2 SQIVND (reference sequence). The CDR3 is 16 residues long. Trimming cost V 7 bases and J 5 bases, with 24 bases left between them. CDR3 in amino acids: CASTPVQDAALDEQYF. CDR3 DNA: TGTGCCAGTACCCCCGTTCAGGACGCAGCCTTGGACGAGCAGTACTTC.

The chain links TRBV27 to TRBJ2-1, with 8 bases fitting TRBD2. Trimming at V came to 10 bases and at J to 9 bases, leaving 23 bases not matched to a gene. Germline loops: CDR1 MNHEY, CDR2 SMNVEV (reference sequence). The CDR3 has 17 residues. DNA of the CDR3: TGTGCCAACCCCCTGGGGACGGGAGGGCCCTCGGTCCGTGAGCAGTTCTTC. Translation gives CANPLGTGGPSVREQFF.

The CDR3 loop is CASSPGLAGGRKTDTQYF. CDR3 sequence (DNA): TGTGCCAGCAGCCCGGGACTAGCGGGAGGTAGGAAGACAGATACGCAGTATTTT. The V gene is TRBV11-2, the J gene TRBJ2-3; 15 nucleotides match TRBD2. The CDR3 length is 18 residues. Germline CDR1 is SGHAT and CDR2 is FQNNGV. Unmatched junction bases numbered 9, after V lost 5 bases and J lost 3 bases. The complete variable domain, with remaining parts taken from reference TRBV11-2 and TRBJ2-3, reads EAGVAQSPRYKIIEKRQSVAFWCNPISGHATLYWYQQILGQGPKLLIQFQNNGVVDDSQLPKDRFSAERLKGVDSTLKIQPAKLEDSAVYLCASSPGLAGGRKTDTQYFGPGTRLTVL.

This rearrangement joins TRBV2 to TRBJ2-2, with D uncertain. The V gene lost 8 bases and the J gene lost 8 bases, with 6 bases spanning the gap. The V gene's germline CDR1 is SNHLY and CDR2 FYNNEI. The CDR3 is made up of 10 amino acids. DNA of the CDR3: TGTGCCAGCCAGGCAGGGGAGCTGTTTTTT. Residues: CASQAGELFF. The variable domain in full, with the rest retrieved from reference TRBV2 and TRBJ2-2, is EPEVTQTPSHQVTQMGQEVILRCVPISNHLYFYWYRQILGQKVEFLVSFYNNEISEKSEIFDDQFSVERPDGSNFTLKIRSTKLEDSAMYFCASQAGELFFGEGSRLTVL.

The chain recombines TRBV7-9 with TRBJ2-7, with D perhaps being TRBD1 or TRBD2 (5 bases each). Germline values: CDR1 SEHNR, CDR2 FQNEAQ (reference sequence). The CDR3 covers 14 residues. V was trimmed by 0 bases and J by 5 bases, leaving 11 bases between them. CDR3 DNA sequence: TGTGCCAGCAGCTTAGCCGAGGGGCAGGACGAGCAGTACTTC. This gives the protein CASSLAEGQDEQYF.

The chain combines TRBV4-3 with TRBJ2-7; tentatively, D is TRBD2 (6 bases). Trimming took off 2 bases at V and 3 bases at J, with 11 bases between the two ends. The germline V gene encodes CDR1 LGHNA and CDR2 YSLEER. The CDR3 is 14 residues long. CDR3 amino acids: CASSQSEDYYEQYF. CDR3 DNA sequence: TGCGCCAGCAGCCAAAGTGAGGACTACTACGAGCAGTACTTC.

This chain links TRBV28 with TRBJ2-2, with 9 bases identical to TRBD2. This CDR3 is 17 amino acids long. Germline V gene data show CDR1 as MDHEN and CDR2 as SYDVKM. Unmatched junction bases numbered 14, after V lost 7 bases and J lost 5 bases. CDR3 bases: TGTGCCAGCACCCCCTTGGCTCTAGCGGGAAGTACCGGGGAGCTGTTTTTT. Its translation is CASTPLALAGSTGELFF.

The CDR3 here is CSVEAPGLAGYEQYF. For the CDR3, the DNA is TGCAGCGTTGAAGCACCGGGACTAGCGGGCTACGAGCAGTACTTC. This chain uses TRBV29-1 with TRBJ2-7; 12 nucleotides agree with TRBD2. J gave up 3 bases and V 1 base, and 4 bases lay outside the gene matches. This CDR3 region has 15 residues. Germline values: CDR1 SQVTM, CDR2 ANQGSEA.

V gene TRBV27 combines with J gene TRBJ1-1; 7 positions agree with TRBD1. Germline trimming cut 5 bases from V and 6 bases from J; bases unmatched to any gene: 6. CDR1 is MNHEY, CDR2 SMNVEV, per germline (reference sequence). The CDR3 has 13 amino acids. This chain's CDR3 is CASSQKGGPEAFF. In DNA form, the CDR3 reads TGTGCCAGCAGTCAGAAAGGGGGCCCTGAAGCTTTCTTT.

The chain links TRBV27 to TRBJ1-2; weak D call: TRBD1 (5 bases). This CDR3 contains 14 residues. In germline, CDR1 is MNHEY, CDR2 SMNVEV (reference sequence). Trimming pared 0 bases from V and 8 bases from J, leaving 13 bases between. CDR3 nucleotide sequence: TGTGCCAGCAGTTTATCGGGCCGGGGGAGAGGCTACACCTTC. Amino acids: CASSLSGRGRGYTF.

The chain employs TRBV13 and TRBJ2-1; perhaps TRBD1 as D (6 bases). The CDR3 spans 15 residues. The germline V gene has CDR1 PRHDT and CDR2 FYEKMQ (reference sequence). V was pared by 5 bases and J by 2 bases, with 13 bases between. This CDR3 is CASSLGQTTYNEQFF. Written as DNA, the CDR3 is TGTGCCAGCAGCCTCGGACAGACAACCTACAATGAGCAGTTCTTC.

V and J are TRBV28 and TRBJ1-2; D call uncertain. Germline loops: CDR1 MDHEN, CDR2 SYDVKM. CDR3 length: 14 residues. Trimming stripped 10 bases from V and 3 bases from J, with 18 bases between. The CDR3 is CANSAQGTHYGYTF. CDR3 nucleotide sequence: TGTGCCAACTCCGCTCAAGGTACCCACTATGGCTACACCTTC.

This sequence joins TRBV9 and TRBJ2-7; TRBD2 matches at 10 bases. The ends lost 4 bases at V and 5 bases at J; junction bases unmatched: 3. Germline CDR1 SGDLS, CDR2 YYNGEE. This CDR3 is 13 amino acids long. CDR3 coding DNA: TGTGCCAGCAGCCAGGGACTAGCGAACGAGCAGTACTTC. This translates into CASSQGLANEQYF. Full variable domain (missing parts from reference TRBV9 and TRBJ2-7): DSGVTQTPKHLITATGQRVTLRCSPRSGDLSVYWYQQSLDQGLQFLIQYYNGEERAKGNILERFSAQQFPDLHSELNLSSLELGDSALYFCASSQGLANEQYFGPGTRLTVT.

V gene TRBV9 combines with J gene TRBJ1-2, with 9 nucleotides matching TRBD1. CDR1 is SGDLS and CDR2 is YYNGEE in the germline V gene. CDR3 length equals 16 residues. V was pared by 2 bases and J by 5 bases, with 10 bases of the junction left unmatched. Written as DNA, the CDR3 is TGTGCCAGCAGCGTGACCGTACAGGGGGCAAAATATGGCTACACCTTC. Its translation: CASSVTVQGAKYGYTF.

The CDR3: CASSNSRDRGFYGYTF. In DNA, the CDR3 is TGTGCCAGTAGCAACTCCCGGGACAGGGGTTTCTATGGCTACACCTTC. The V and J genes are TRBV19 and TRBJ1-2; 10 bases line up with TRBD1. CDR3 length: 16 amino acids. V was clipped by 6 bases and J by 4 bases; unmatched bases: 11. The germline CDR1 and CDR2 sequences are LNHDA and SQIVND (reference sequence). The whole variable domain, filled in from reference TRBV19 and TRBJ1-2, reads DGGITQSPKYLFRKEGQNVTLSCEQNLNHDAMYWYRQDPGQGLRLIYYSQIVNDFQKGDIAEGYSVSREKKESFPLTVTSAQKNPTAFYLCASSNSRDRGFYGYTFGSGTRLTVV.

This CDR3 reads CASSLDGQGTEAFF. CDR3 nucleotides: TGTGCCAGCAGCTTAGACGGGCAGGGCACTGAAGCTTTCTTT. The chain combines TRBV7-2 with TRBJ1-1, with D possibly being TRBD1 (5 bases). V lost 1 base to trimming and J lost 4 bases, with 10 bases between them. In germline, CDR1 is SGHTA, CDR2 FQGNSA. This CDR3 spans 14 amino acids. The full variable domain, completed using reference TRBV7-2 and TRBJ1-1, is GAGVSQSPSNKVTEKGKDVELRCDPISGHTALYWYRQSLGQGLEFLIYFQGNSAPDKSGLPSDRFSAERTGGSVSTLTIQRTQQEDSAVYLCASSLDGQGTEAFFGQGTRLTVV.

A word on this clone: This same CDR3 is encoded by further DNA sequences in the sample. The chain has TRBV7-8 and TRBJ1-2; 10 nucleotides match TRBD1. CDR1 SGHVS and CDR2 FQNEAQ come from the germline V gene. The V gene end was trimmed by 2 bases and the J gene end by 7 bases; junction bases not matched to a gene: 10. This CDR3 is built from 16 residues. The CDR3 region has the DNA TGTGCCAGCAGCTTAATGGGGACAGGGGCGCGGGGTGGCTACACCTTC. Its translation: CASSLMGTGARGGYTF.

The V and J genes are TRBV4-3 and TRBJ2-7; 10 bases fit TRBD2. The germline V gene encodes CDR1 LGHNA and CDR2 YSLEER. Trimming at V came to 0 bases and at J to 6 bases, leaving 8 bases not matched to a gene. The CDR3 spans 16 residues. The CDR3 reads CASSQDHLAGAGEQYF. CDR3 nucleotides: TGCGCCAGCAGCCAAGATCATCTAGCGGGAGCTGGCGAGCAGTACTTC.

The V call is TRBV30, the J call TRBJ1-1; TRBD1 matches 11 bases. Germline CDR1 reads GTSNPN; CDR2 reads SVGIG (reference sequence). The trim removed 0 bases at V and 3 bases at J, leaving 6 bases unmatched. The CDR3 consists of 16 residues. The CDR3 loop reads CAWSVPDRGRDTEAFF. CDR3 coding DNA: TGTGCCTGGAGTGTACCGGACAGGGGGCGGGACACTGAAGCTTTCTTT.

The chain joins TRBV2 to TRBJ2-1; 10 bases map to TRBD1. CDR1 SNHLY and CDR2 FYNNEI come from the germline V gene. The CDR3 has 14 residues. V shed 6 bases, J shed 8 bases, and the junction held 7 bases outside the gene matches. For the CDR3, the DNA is TGTGCCAGCAGCCCGGGACAGGGGTACGATGAGCAGTTCTTC. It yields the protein CASSPGQGYDEQFF.

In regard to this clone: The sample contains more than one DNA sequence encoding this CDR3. The CDR3 protein is CASSLRGSEQYF. In DNA, the CDR3 is TGCGCCAGCAGCTTGCGGGGTTCGGAGCAGTACTTC. The chain joins TRBV5-1 to TRBJ2-7; tentatively, D is TRBD2 (5 bases). The V gene's germline CDR1 is SGHRS and CDR2 YFSETQ. Trimming stripped 1 base from V and 7 bases from J, with 9 bases between. The CDR3 is made up of 12 amino acids.

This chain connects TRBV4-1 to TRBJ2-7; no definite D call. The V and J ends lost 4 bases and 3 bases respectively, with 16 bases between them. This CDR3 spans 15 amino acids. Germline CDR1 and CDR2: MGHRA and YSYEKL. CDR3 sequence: CASSPSLNTFYEQYF. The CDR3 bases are TGCGCCAGCAGCCCCAGTTTGAACACATTCTACGAGCAGTACTTC.

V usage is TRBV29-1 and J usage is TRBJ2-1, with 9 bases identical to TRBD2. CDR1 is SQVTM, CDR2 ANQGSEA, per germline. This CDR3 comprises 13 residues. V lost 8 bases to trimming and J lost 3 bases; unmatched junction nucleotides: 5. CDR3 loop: CSPGLADYNEQFF. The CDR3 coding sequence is TGCAGCCCGGGACTAGCAGACTACAATGAGCAGTTCTTC.

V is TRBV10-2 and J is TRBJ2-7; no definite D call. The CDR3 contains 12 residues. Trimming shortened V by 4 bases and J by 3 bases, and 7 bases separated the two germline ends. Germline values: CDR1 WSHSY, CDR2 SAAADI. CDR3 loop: CASSVTFYEQYF. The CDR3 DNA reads TGCGCCAGCAGTGTTACATTCTACGAGCAGTACTTC.

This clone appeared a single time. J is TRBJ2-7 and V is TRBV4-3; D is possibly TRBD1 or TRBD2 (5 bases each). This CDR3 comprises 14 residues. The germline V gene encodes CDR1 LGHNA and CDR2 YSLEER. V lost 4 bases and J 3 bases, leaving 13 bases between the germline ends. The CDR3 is CASSPGRGLYEQYF. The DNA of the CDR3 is TGCGCCAGCAGCCCGGGACGGGGCCTCTACGAGCAGTACTTC.

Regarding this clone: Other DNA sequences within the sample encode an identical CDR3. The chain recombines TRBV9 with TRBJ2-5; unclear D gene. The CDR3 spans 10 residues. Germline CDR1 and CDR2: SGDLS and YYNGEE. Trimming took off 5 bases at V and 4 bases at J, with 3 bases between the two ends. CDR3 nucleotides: TGTGCCAGCAGTGGAGAGACCCAGTACTTC. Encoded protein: CASSGETQYF.

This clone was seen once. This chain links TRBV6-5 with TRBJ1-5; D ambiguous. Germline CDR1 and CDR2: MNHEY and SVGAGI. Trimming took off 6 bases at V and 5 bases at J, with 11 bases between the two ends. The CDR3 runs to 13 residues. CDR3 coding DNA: TGTGCCAGCAGCGCGGACCTCTATCAGCCCCAGCATTTT. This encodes CASSADLYQPQHF.

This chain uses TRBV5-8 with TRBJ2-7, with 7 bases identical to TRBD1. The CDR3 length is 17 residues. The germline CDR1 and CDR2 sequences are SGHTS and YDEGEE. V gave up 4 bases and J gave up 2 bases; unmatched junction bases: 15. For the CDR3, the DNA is TGTGCCAGCAGCCCCTTTCCCCCCCCCGGGACAGCCTACGAGCAGTACTTC. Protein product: CASSPFPPPGTAYEQYF.

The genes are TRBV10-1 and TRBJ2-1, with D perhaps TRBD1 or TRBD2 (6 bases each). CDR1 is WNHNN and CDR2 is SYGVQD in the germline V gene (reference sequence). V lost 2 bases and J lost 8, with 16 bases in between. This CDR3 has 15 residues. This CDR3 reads CASSEDGGDLYEQFF. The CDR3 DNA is TGCGCCAGCAGTGAGGACGGGGGCGATTTGTATGAGCAGTTCTTC.